The 10 T cell receptor beta chains given below trace back to one sample, sequenced in a study of response to subunit inactivated influenza vaccine. TCRdb redid the calling of the RT-PCR reads with MiXCR, one entry per CDR3 protein. Among about 830,000 distinct CDR3 sequences listed, around 20% were seen once. The sequenced sample was PBMCs from blood, obtained 4 to 6 days after vaccination. The receptors originated from a man aged 50-59 years who received an inactivated influenza vaccine.

This clonotype was found a few times. The rearrangement links TRBV3-1 to TRBJ2-1, with D perhaps being TRBD1 or TRBD2 (5 bases each). V was clipped by 1 base and J by 5 bases, with 12 bases between them. Germline lookup yields CDR1 LGHDT and CDR2 YNNKEL (reference sequence). The CDR3 runs 15 residues. The CDR3: CASSQGIWGNNEQFF. The CDR3 nucleotides are TGTGCCAGCAGCCAAGGTATATGGGGGAACAATGAGCAGTTCTTC.

This clonotype was observed a handful of times. The V gene is TRBV7-9, the J gene TRBJ2-5; 12 nucleotides match TRBD2. In germline, CDR1 is SEHNR, CDR2 FQNEAQ (reference sequence). This CDR3 spans 16 amino acids. Losses at the gene ends were 0 bases for V and 8 bases for J; bases not matched to a gene: 7. As DNA, the CDR3 is TGTGCCAGCAGCTTAGCGGAATTGACTAGCGGGGGTACCCAGTACTTC. It codes for CASSLAELTSGGTQYF.

The CDR3 DNA sequence: TGTGCCAGCAGTGAAGGGACAGTTAAAAACATTCAGTACTTC. It codes for CASSEGTVKNIQYF. J is TRBJ2-4 and V is TRBV6-1; a possible D gene is TRBD1 (6 bases). CDR1 and CDR2 (germline): MNHNS, SASEGT. The CDR3 consists of 14 residues. Trimming left V 1 base short and J 4 bases short, with 8 bases between.

Many counts were recorded for this clonotype. The genes are TRBV4-1 and TRBJ2-1; D not certain. V shed 1 base and J shed 0 bases, with 16 bases lying between them. CDR1 and CDR2 from the germline V gene are MGHRA and YSYEKL. This CDR3 spans 18 amino acids. CDR3 coding DNA: TGCGCCAGCAGCCAAGGAATGATCGGGTCGAGCTCCTACAATGAGCAGTTCTTC. Translated, it gives CASSQGMIGSSSYNEQFF.

The chain recombines TRBV5-1 with TRBJ1-2, with 9 bases fitting TRBD1. V shed 7 bases and J 2 bases; nucleotides not matched to a gene: 6. CDR3 length: 14 amino acids. Germline V gene lookup returns CDR1 SGHRS and CDR2 YFSETQ. The CDR3 loop reads CASGTGTGNYGYTF. CDR3 sequence (DNA): TGCGCCAGCGGCACCGGGACAGGGAACTATGGCTACACCTTC.

This clonotype was seen a handful of times. This chain uses TRBV27 with TRBJ1-4; D is unresolved. V lost 4 bases to trimming and J lost 0 bases, with 9 bases between them. The CDR3 is 15 residues long. CDR1 is MNHEY, CDR2 SMNVEV, per germline (reference sequence). Here the CDR3 reads CASSWAGATNEKLFF. CDR3 DNA sequence: TGTGCCAGCAGTTGGGCCGGTGCAACTAATGAAAAACTGTTTTTT.

The CDR3 DNA reads TGTGCCAGCAGTTACGGTCCCCGTGGAGAGACCCAGTACTTC. Protein product: CASSYGPRGETQYF. The gene calls are TRBV6-2 or TRBV6-3 and TRBJ2-5; D gene unclear. The CDR3 is 14 residues long. Germline V CDR1 and CDR2: MNHEY, SVGEGT. Trimming pared 2 bases from V and 4 bases from J, leaving 11 bases between.

The genes are TRBV20-1 and TRBJ1-6, with no clear D. The germline V and J ends were trimmed by 5 bases and 0 bases, with 8 bases remaining between them. The CDR3 is 14 residues long. Per germline, CDR1 DFQATT and CDR2 SNEGSKA (reference sequence). The CDR3 sequence is CSAYRSSYNSPLHF. CDR3 bases: TGCAGTGCTTACCGGAGCTCCTATAATTCACCCCTCCACTTT.

V gene TRBV19 combines with J gene TRBJ1-1; D uncertain. Germline V lookup: CDR1 LNHDA, CDR2 SQIVND (reference sequence). The CDR3 spans 15 residues. The V gene lost 3 bases and the J gene lost 4 bases, with 15 bases spanning the gap. This CDR3 reads CASSIVRPRGTEAFF. The CDR3 bases are TGTGCCAGTAGTATTGTGCGCCCGCGGGGCACTGAAGCTTTCTTT.

This clonotype was counted between two and nine times. This chain connects TRBV7-2 to TRBJ2-5, with 7 bases matching TRBD1. The CDR3 has 15 residues. Unmatched junction bases numbered 6, after V lost 5 bases and J lost 0 bases. CDR1 and CDR2 (germline): SGHTA, FQGNSA. CDR3: CASSPRTGYQETQYF. CDR3 bases: TGTGCCAGCAGCCCTCGGACAGGATACCAAGAGACCCAGTACTTC.